One and the same sample provided the 18 T cell receptor beta chains below, sequenced in a study of shared clonotypes between healthy human individuals. Sequencing was performed with immunoSEQ multiplex PCR; in TCRdb, only in-frame clones are kept and a portion is missing. The table shows millions of clones, with 85% to 95% occurring only once. Sequencing used naive CD4+ T cells sorted from blood. Subset given: CD45RA+ positively selected. Receptors were obtained from a man in his late teens or twenties in good health.

This chain uses TRBV10-1 with TRBJ1-1; tentative D call: TRBD1 (5 bases). The CDR3 is made up of 13 amino acids. Germline V CDR1 and CDR2: WNHNN, SYGVQD (reference sequence). The V gene lost 1 base and the J gene lost 4 bases, with 7 bases spanning the gap. The CDR3: CASSEFGTTEAFF. In DNA form, the CDR3 reads TGCGCCAGCAGTGAGTTTGGGACCACTGAAGCTTTCTTT.

This clone was seen only a few times. This rearrangement joins TRBV4-1 to TRBJ2-7, with D perhaps TRBD1 (6 bases). The CDR3 contains 15 residues. The germline CDR1 and CDR2 sequences are MGHRA and YSYEKL. The V end lost 3 bases, the J end lost 3 bases, and 15 bases lay between the germline ends. CDR3 sequence: CASSQPPAGDYEQYF. CDR3 nucleotide sequence: TGCGCCAGCAGCCAGCCCCCGGCAGGGGACTACGAGCAGTACTTC.

Points on this clone: The sample has other DNA sequences that encode this CDR3 too. The chain links TRBV9 to TRBJ2-7; a weak D match, TRBD2 (5 bases). Germline assignment: CDR1 SGDLS and CDR2 YYNGEE. The CDR3 totals 15 residues. V lost 0 bases and J 1 base, leaving 11 bases between the germline ends. The CDR3 region has the DNA TGTGCCAGCAGCGTAGCTGCGGGTGGGTCCTACGAGCAGTACTTC. Its protein is CASSVAAGGSYEQYF.

This clone was recorded only once. This chain connects TRBV5-6 to TRBJ1-4; 8 bases line up with TRBD1. V was pared by 0 bases and J by 8 bases, with 6 bases of the junction left unmatched. The germline CDR1 and CDR2 sequences are SGHDT and YYEEEE. CDR3 length: 15 residues. CDR3 nucleotide sequence: TGTGCCAGCAGCTTGGTAGGCCAGGGGGCAGAAAAACTGTTTTTT. This sequence encodes CASSLVGQGAEKLFF. Together with reference TRBV5-6 and TRBJ1-4, the CDR3 gives the full variable domain: DAGVTQSPTHLIKTRGQQVTLRCSPKSGHDTVSWYQQALGQGPQFIFQYYEEEERQRGNFPDRFSGHQFPNYSSELNVNALLLGDSALYLCASSLVGQGAEKLFFGSGTQLSVL.

The chain has TRBV5-1 and TRBJ2-6, with D perhaps matching TRBD1 (6 bases). Between the trimmed V and J ends, which lost 6 bases and 2 bases, there was a span of 6 bases. The germline CDR1 and CDR2 sequences are SGHRS and YFSETQ. This CDR3 is 13 amino acids long. The CDR3 here is CASKGAGANVLTF. CDR3 in DNA: TGCGCCAGCAAGGGGGCTGGGGCCAACGTCCTGACTTTC.

J is TRBJ2-2 and V is TRBV7-2; D remains unclear. This CDR3 comprises 15 residues. The V end lost 3 bases, the J end lost 2 bases, and 10 bases lay between the germline ends. Germline V gene lookup returns CDR1 SGHTA and CDR2 FQGNSA. CDR3 protein: CASSLIQLNTGELFF. The CDR3 nucleotides read TGTGCCAGCAGCTTGATCCAGCTTAACACCGGGGAGCTGTTTTTT.

About this clone: The same CDR3 arises from other DNA sequences in this sample as well. The rearrangement links TRBV19 to TRBJ2-5; perhaps TRBD2 as D (6 bases). V lost 3 bases and J 5 bases, leaving 10 bases between the germline ends. The length of the CDR3 is 13 residues. Germline assignment: CDR1 LNHDA and CDR2 SQIVND (reference sequence). Here the CDR3 DNA reads TGTGCCAGTAGTATCGGCACTAGCGAGACCCAGTACTTC. Translating gives CASSIGTSETQYF.

Note on this clone: A read error may produce the germline difference seen at one junction end. This chain uses TRBV11-3 with TRBJ2-5; D gene unclear. This CDR3 region has 11 residues. Germline V gene lookup returns CDR1 SGHNT and CDR2 YENEEA. DNA for the CDR3: TGTGCCAGCAGCCCCCAAGAGGCCCAGTACTTC. This gives the protein CASSPQEAQYF. The variable domain in full, completed from reference TRBV11-3 and TRBJ2-5, reads EAGVVQSPRYKIIEKKQPVAFWCNPISGHNTLYWYLQNLGQGPELLIRYENEEAVDDSQLPKDRFSAERLKGVDSTLKIQPAELGDSAVYLCASSPQEAQYFGPGTRLLVL.

This clone occurred many times. This rearrangement joins TRBV4-1 to TRBJ2-3; D not resolved. This CDR3 is built from 12 residues. Germline-derived CDR1 and CDR2 are MGHRA and YSYEKL. V lost 2 bases to trimming and J lost 4 bases, with 4 bases between them. CDR3 loop: CASSQLADTQYF. The CDR3 nucleotides read TGCGCCAGCAGCCAACTGGCAGATACGCAGTATTTT.

The chain carries TRBV20-1 and TRBJ1-4; D gene uncertain. The V end lost 8 bases, the J end lost 7 bases, and 11 bases lay between the germline ends. From germline, CDR1 is DFQATT and CDR2 SNEGSKA (reference sequence). The CDR3 spans 11 residues. CDR3 nucleotides: TGCAGTTCCGAGGAAGGTGAAAAACTGTTTTTT. Its protein product is CSSEEGEKLFF.

V and J are TRBV29-1 and TRBJ2-1; tentative D call: TRBD1 (5 bases). Germline V lookup: CDR1 SQVTM, CDR2 ANQGSEA. The CDR3 sequence is 16 residues long. Trimming removed 6 bases from V and 0 bases from J, with 18 bases in between. CDR3 sequence: CSVGARSGNSYNEQFF. The CDR3 region has the DNA TGCAGCGTAGGGGCGAGATCAGGAAACTCCTACAATGAGCAGTTCTTC.

The V call is TRBV6-1, the J call TRBJ1-4, with TRBD1 matching 7 bases. Trimming removed 5 bases from V and 5 bases from J; junction bases left unmatched: 5. Germline assignment: CDR1 MNHNS and CDR2 SASEGT. CDR3 size: 14 residues. CDR3 residues: CASSLGQPNEKLFF. The CDR3 DNA reads as TGTGCCAGCAGTTTGGGACAGCCCAATGAAAAACTGTTTTTT.

This clone was seen a single time. The V call is TRBV5-5, the J call TRBJ2-5; D may be TRBD2 (6 bases). Germline CDR1 reads SGHKS; CDR2 reads YYEKEE (reference sequence). CDR3 length: 15 residues. V was pared by 0 bases and J by 5 bases, with 14 bases between. For the CDR3, the DNA is TGTGCCAGCAGCTTGGCTCAGGGAGGTGGTGAGACCCAGTACTTC. Protein sequence: CASSLAQGGGETQYF.

The J gene is TRBJ1-2, the V gene TRBV7-5. TRBV7-5 is designated a pseudogene. This CDR3 is 15 amino acids long. The CDR3 is CARILPQGGSYGYTF. DNA of the CDR3: TGTGCCAGAATCCTCCCCCAGGGAGGGAGCTATGGCTACACCTTC.

The chain joins TRBV6-1 to TRBJ2-7; 7 bases are shared with TRBD1. CDR3 length: 15 residues. Germline CDR1 is MNHNS and CDR2 is SASEGT. V lost 5 bases, J lost 2 bases, and 9 bases stayed unmatched. CDR3 sequence: CASSPGTRGTYEQYF. CDR3 in DNA: TGTGCCAGCAGTCCCGGGACCAGGGGGACCTACGAGCAGTACTTC.

The rearrangement joins TRBV5-1 to TRBJ1-1, with 7 bases that match TRBD1. Germline CDR1 is SGHRS and CDR2 is YFSETQ. The CDR3 totals 14 residues. The ends lost 4 bases at V and 4 bases at J; junction bases unmatched: 7. CDR3 DNA: TGCGCCAGCAGCGGTCAGGGGGTCGGCACTGAAGCTTTCTTT. Protein: CASSGQGVGTEAFF.

J is TRBJ1-4 and V is TRBV28, with D possibly matching TRBD1 (6 bases). This CDR3 is 15 amino acids long. In germline, CDR1 is MDHEN, CDR2 SYDVKM. V lost 4 bases and J 7 bases, leaving 16 bases between the germline ends. DNA for the CDR3: TGTGCCAGCAGTTCTCCCCCGACAGGAACTGAAAAACTGTTTTTT. Translated, it gives CASSSPPTGTEKLFF.

As to this clone: Other DNA sequences of this sample code for an identical CDR3. The V and J genes are TRBV5-1 and TRBJ2-7; D is unresolved. The germline gives CDR1 SGHRS, CDR2 YFSETQ. V gave up 1 base and J gave up 3 bases, with 8 bases separating them. CDR3 length: 13 residues. The CDR3 coding sequence is TGCGCCAGCAGCTTGAGTGGCAACTACGAGCAGTACTTC. As protein: CASSLSGNYEQYF.